Each of the 2 T cell receptor beta chains below was sequenced from the same sample in a study of T cell repertoires in cytomegalovirus infection. A single record per CDR3 protein comes from TCRdb applying MiXCR to the reads. The data contain 500,000 or so distinct CDR3 sequences, approximately 15% of them seen just once; the ten biggest clones take up 20% to 30%. Sequenced material: CD8+ T cells from PBMCs. Every receptor here comes from a human donor in good health (CMV status not recorded). Some clones in this sample may be carry-over from other donors' samples.

A single count supports this clonotype. This chain uses TRBV27 with TRBJ2-3, with D uncertain. Trimming cost V 4 bases and J 5 bases, with 13 bases left between them. This CDR3 is built from 14 residues. Per germline, CDR1 MNHEY and CDR2 SMNVEV (reference sequence). The CDR3 is CASSSPVGKDTQYF. DNA for the CDR3: TGTGCCAGCAGTTCTCCGGTGGGGAAAGATACGCAGTATTTT.

This clonotype was seen only a few times. The gene calls are TRBV4-1 and TRBJ2-2, with D possibly matching TRBD1 (5 bases). This CDR3 has 15 amino acids. Trimming pared 1 base from V and 6 bases from J, leaving 12 bases between. Per the germline V gene, CDR1 is MGHRA and CDR2 is YSYEKL. CDR3 residues: CASSQVRQGAGELFF. For the CDR3, the DNA is TGCGCCAGCAGCCAAGTCCGCCAGGGTGCCGGGGAGCTGTTTTTT.